The source of this T cell receptor beta chain is a study of T cell changes during pregnancy in multiple sclerosis. From germline, CDR1 is SGHRS and CDR2 YFSETQ. CDR3 length: 17 amino acids. V shed 0 bases, J shed 2 bases, and the junction held 6 bases outside the gene matches. Assay: immunoSEQ multiplex PCR; the TCRdb copy retains only in-frame clones and omits some. Of roughly 45,000 clones in the sample, approximately 92% were seen once. This TCR was sampled from a female donor with multiple sclerosis, enrolled in a pregnancy study. The source material was CD8+ T cells from peripheral blood mononuclear cells, sampled after pregnancy. This sequence joins TRBV5-1 and TRBJ2-1; 9 bases line up with TRBD2. CDR3 loop: CASSLVPSGAPYNEQFF. The CDR3 DNA is TGCGCCAGCAGCTTGGTGCCTAGCGGGGCCCCCTACAATGAGCAGTTCTTC.